What follows is one T cell receptor beta chain and its context. Its antigen is not known. Clones were read by immunoSEQ multiplex PCR, and TCRdb kept only the in-frame ones, dropping some. This repertoire shows around 50,000 clones, roughly four fifths found once; its top ten account for 0.35% to 0.4%. The data originate from a study of STAT5B mutations in CD4+ large granular lymphocyte leukemia. Overall study: Healthy donors showed HLA-associated enrichment of the CDR3 'QG' motif.

The V and J ends lost 1 base and 4 bases respectively, with 9 bases between them. CDR3 length: 15 residues. Germline V gene data show CDR1 as SGHKS and CDR2 as YYEKEE (reference sequence). Broader study findings: Approximately 25% of private leukemic clonotypes occurred rarely in other patients' non-leukemic repertoires. Top patient clones used TRBV06 genes more often: 8/27 versus 2/35 in controls. CD4-sorted patient repertoires seemed more clonal than healthy CD4+ repertoires.

Source material: CD4+ T cells from blood buffy coats. The V and J genes are TRBV5-5 and TRBJ1-6; D ambiguous. This TCR was recovered from a human donor in good health. CDR3 in DNA: TGTGCCAGCAGCTTGTACTTCCTTTATAATTCACCCCTCCACTTT. Amino acid sequence: CASSLYFLYNSPLHF.